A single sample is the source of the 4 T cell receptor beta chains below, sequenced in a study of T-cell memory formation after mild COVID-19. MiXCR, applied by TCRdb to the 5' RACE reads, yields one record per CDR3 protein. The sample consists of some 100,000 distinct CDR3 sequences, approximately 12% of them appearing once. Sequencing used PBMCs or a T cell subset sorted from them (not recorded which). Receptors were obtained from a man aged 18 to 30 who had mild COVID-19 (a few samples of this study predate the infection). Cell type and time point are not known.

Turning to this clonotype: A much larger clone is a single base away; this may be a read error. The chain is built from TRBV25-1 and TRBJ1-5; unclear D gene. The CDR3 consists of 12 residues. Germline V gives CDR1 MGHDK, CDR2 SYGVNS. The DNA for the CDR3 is TGTGCCAGCAGTGAAGCCAATCAGACCCAGCATTTT. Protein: CASSEANQTQHF. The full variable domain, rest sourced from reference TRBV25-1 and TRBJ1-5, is EADIYQTPRYLVIGTGKKITLECSQTMGHDKMYWYQQDPGMELHLIHYSYGVNSTEKGDLSSESTVSRIRTEHFPLTLESARPSHTSQYLCASSEANQTQHFGDGTRLSIL.

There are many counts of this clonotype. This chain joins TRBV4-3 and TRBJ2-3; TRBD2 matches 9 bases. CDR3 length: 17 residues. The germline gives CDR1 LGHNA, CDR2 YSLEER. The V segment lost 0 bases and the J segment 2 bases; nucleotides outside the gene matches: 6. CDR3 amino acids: CASSQDLAGRSTDTQYF. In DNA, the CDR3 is TGCGCCAGCAGCCAAGATCTAGCGGGGCGATCCACAGATACGCAGTATTTT.

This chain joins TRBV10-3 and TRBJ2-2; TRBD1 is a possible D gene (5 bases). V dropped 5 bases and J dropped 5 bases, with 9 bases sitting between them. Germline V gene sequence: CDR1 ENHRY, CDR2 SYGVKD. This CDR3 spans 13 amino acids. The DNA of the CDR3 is TGTGCCATCAGTCAGGGTTTGACCGGGGAGCTGTTTTTT. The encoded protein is CAISQGLTGELFF.

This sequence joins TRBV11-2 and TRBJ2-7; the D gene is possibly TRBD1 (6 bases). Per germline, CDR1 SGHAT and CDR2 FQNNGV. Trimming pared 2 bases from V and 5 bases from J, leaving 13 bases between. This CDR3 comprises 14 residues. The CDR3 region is CASSLTQGVHEQYV. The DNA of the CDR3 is TGTGCCAGCAGCTTAACACAGGGAGTCCACGAGCAGTACGTC.